This paragraph reports one T cell receptor beta chain. The data originate from a study of OX40 agonist ivuxolimab in advanced cancers. Whole-study context: An anti-OX40 (CD134) antibody with agonistic activity, ivuxolimab, was administered to patients.

Clones were sequenced by immunoSEQ multiplex PCR, and TCRdb holds only the in-frame ones, with some missing. The sample consists of around 39,000 clones, about four fifths of them appearing once. With V trimmed by 5 bases and J by 5 bases, 7 bases remained unmatched. Germline CDR1 SGHTS, CDR2 YDEGEE. This CDR3 comprises 16 residues. The chain uses TRBV5-8 and TRBJ2-1; 13 bases are shared with TRBD2. The specimen was CD4+ or CD8+ T cells sorted from blood, collected in a trial of the OX40 agonist ivuxolimab. The receptor's source is an adult with an advanced solid tumor such as melanoma, head and neck, liver or kidney cancer. The CDR3 DNA sequence: TGTGCCAGCAGTTCCGGGACTAGCGGGAAGGACAATGAGCAGTTCTTC. It encodes CASSSGTSGKDNEQFF.